This T cell receptor (beta chain) was observed in a study of beta chain features in type 1 diabetes. Study-level results: Patients with type 1 diabetes carried fewer insertions and had more deletions at their VDJ junctions. Any role of HLA type in TCRB rearrangement remained unresolved here. People with Type 1 diabetes carried modestly yet significantly shorter TCRB CDR3s in all four CD4+ subsets.

This CDR3 is 14 amino acids long. The germline V gene has CDR1 SGHTA and CDR2 FQGNSA. Trimming removed 8 bases at V and 6 bases at J, with 17 bases between. The study reverse transcribed the entire isolated RNA, so it sequenced expressed TCRB transcripts. The table came from immunoSEQ multiplex PCR; TCRdb's copy has only in-frame clones and leaves some out. The sample has approximately 150,000 clones; about 12% are singletons. Sorting based on CD45RO/CCR7/CD25/CD127/CD95/CD27 separated CD4+ naive, central memory, regulatory and stem cell-like memory cells. To note about this clone: Its antigen is undetermined. Different DNA sequences within this sample yield the same CDR3.

The rearrangement joins TRBV7-2 to TRBJ1-5, with a tentative D call TRBD1 (5 bases). The clonotype was recovered from a man between 18 and 29 years old with type 1 diabetes. Input material: central memory CD4+ T cells from blood. CDR3 DNA: TGTGCCAGCCTTCGTCCCGGGGGTGGTCAGCCCCAGCATTTT. Translating gives CASLRPGGGQPQHF.